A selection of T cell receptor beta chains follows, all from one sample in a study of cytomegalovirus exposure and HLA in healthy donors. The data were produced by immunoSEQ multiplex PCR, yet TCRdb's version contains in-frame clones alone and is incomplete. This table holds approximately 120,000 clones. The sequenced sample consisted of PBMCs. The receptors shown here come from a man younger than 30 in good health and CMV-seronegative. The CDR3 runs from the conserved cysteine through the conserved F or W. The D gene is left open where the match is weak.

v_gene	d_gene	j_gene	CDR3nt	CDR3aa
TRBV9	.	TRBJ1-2	TGTGCCAGCAGCGTGGCGGGCAGCCTCTATGGCTACACCTTC	CASSVAGSLYGYTF
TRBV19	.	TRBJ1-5	TGTGCCAGTAGTAGGCGGTCCAATCAGCCCCAGCATTTT	CASSRRSNQPQHF
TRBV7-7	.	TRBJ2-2	TGTGCCAGCAGCTTAGCTCCGTCAGGGGTGGGCACCGGGGAGCTGTTTTTT	CASSLAPSGVGTGELFF
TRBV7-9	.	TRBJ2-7	TGTGCCAGCAGCTTAGGTCGACTTGAGAACTCCTACGAGCAGTACTTC	CASSLGRLENSYEQYF
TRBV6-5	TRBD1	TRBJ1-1	TGTGCCAGCCAAGACAGGGGGAGTACTGAAGCTTTCTTT	CASQDRGSTEAFF
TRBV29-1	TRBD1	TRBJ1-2	TGCAGCGAGACCGGGACAGGGGGCGATGGCTACGCCTTC	CSETGTGGDGYAF
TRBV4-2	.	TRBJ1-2	TGTGCCAGCAGCCAAGACACGACAGCGCGAGGCTACACCTTC	CASSQDTTARGYTF
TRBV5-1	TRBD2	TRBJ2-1	TGCGCCAGCAGCTTAAGCGGGACCATCTATTTTGGCAATGAGCAGTTCTTC	CASSLSGTIYFGNEQFF
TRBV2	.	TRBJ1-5	TGTGCCAGCAGGGGCCTTTGGGGGGGTCAGCCCCAGCATTTT	CASRGLWGGQPQHF
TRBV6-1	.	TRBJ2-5	TGTGCCAGCAGTACCCGGACAGCATGGGAGACCCAGTACTTC	CASSTRTAWETQYF
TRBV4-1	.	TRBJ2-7	TGCGCCAGCAGCCAAGTCACAGGGTCCGAGCAGTACTTC	CASSQVTGSEQYF
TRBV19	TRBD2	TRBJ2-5	TGTGCCAGTAGTAGGGGACGGGCAAGCGGGAGGACGGCATCAGAGACCCAGTACTTC	CASSRGRASGRTASETQYF
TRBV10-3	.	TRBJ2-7	TGTGCCATCAATAACGACGGAGACTACGAGCAGTACTTC	CAINNDGDYEQYF
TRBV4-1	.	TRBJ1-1	TGCGCCAGCAGCCAAGATAAAATCAGGGAATGGGACACTGAAGCTTTCTTT	CASSQDKIREWDTEAFF
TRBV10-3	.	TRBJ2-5	TGTGCCATCAGTGAGTCTAGTACAGGACAAGAGACCCAGTACTTC	CAISESSTGQETQYF
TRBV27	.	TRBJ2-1	TGTGCCAGCAGTTTAAGGGGGACGTGGGGCAATGAGCAGTTCTTC	CASSLRGTWGNEQFF